This entry lists 24 T cell receptor beta chains sequenced from one sample in a study of CD8+ T cells in alopecia areata. RNA, once extracted, was reverse transcribed into cDNA for use as the sequencing template. TCRdb's table, derived via immunoSEQ multiplex PCR, lists solely in-frame clones and lacks some. The table shows 150,000 to 200,000 clones, with roughly 50% occurring only once. Treatment denoted: oral pan-JAK inhibitor, 5-10 mg twice daily. The sequencing used CD8+ T cells sorted from blood, collected at week 24, from a patient treated with tofacitinib. These receptors were obtained from a human donor with alopecia areata.

This CDR3 is CASSWRTNTGELFF. The CDR3, as DNA: TGTGCCAGCAGTTGGCGTACGAACACCGGGGAGCTGTTTTTT. This chain connects TRBV13 to TRBJ2-2; D gene unclear. V was trimmed by 6 bases and J by 0 bases, leaving 8 bases between them. Germline CDR1 reads PRHDT; CDR2 reads FYEKMQ (reference sequence). The CDR3 is 14 amino acids. Together with reference TRBV13 and TRBJ2-2, the CDR3 gives the full variable domain: AAGVIQSPRHLIKEKRETATLKCYPIPRHDTVYWYQQGPGQDPQFLISFYEKMQSDKGSIPDRFSAQQFSDYHSELNMSSLELGDSALYFCASSWRTNTGELFFGEGSRLTVL.

V gene TRBV6-5 combines with J gene TRBJ1-2; D possibly corresponds to TRBD1 (6 bases). CDR3 length equals 15 residues. CDR1 MNHEY and CDR2 SVGAGI come from the germline V gene. The V end was cut by 5 bases, the J end by 2 bases, with 15 bases between. The CDR3 DNA is TGTGCCAGCAGTCGGCGGGGGGCAGGGAACTATGGCTACACCTTC. Encoded protein: CASSRRGAGNYGYTF.

The chain links TRBV12-5 to TRBJ2-1; D call uncertain. The germline V gene has CDR1 LGHNT and CDR2 FRNRAP. The CDR3 sequence is 12 residues long. Trimming left V 3 bases short and J 5 bases short, with 5 bases between. CDR3 in amino acids: CASGLGDNEQFF. The CDR3 nucleotides are TGTGCTAGTGGTTTAGGCGACAATGAGCAGTTCTTC.

The V gene is TRBV27, the J gene TRBJ1-5, with TRBD1 matching over 10 bases. V shed 1 base, J shed 3 bases, and the junction held 3 bases outside the gene matches. This CDR3 is built from 16 residues. Germline lookup yields CDR1 MNHEY and CDR2 SMNVEV (reference sequence). CDR3 in DNA: TGTGCCAGCAGTTTATTTGGGACAGGGGTCAATCAGCCCCAGCATTTT. It translates to CASSLFGTGVNQPQHF.

The chain recombines TRBV2 with TRBJ2-5; TRBD2 might be the D (5 bases). Trimming took 8 bases from V and 1 from J, leaving 17 bases between them. CDR3 length equals 15 residues. Germline CDR1 is SNHLY and CDR2 is FYNNEI. CDR3 coding DNA: TGTGCCAGCGGGCTAGCTGTGGGGTCCCAAGAGACCCAGTACTTC. Protein product: CASGLAVGSQETQYF.

This clone was detected only a few times. The V call is TRBV19, the J call TRBJ1-1; the D gene is possibly TRBD1 (5 bases). Trimming removed 5 bases at V and 1 base at J, with 17 bases between. The CDR3 runs 16 residues. Germline CDR1 and CDR2: LNHDA and SQIVND (reference sequence). For the CDR3, the DNA is TGTGCCAGTAGTGAGGGACTGATCAATGGGAACACTGAAGCTTTCTTT. Translated, it gives CASSEGLINGNTEAFF.

Many counts were recorded for this clone. This chain links TRBV9 with TRBJ1-1; TRBD1 agrees at 11 bases. Germline V gene data show CDR1 as SGDLS and CDR2 as YYNGEE. The CDR3 spans 15 residues. The trim removed 3 bases at V and 8 bases at J, leaving 9 bases unmatched. CDR3 bases: TGTGCCAGCAGCGCCCAACTGGGACAGGGGGAAGAAGCTTTCTTT. Translated, it gives CASSAQLGQGEEAFF.

This clone was observed a handful of times. The CDR3: CASSFGGQLYGYTF. In DNA form, the CDR3 reads TGTGCCAGCAGCTTTGGGGGACAGCTCTATGGCTACACCTTC. This rearrangement joins TRBV7-2 to TRBJ1-2, with TRBD1 identical over 7 bases. This CDR3 is built from 14 residues. Germline CDR1 and CDR2: SGHTA and FQGNSA. With 3 bases clipped from V and 4 bases from J, the junction kept 5 bases outside the gene matches.

The rearrangement joins TRBV29-1 to TRBJ2-7; TRBD1 agrees at 9 bases. The germline V gene encodes CDR1 SQVTM and CDR2 ANQGSEA. Trimming cost V 3 bases and J 5 bases; bases outside gene matches: 8. The CDR3 sequence is 14 residues long. CDR3 bases: TGCAGCGTTGATGGGGGGGACAGGGCGAACGAGCAGTACTTC. Its translation is CSVDGGDRANEQYF.

The rearrangement links TRBV5-6 to TRBJ2-5; maybe TRBD1 (6 bases). The CDR3 sequence is 16 residues long. Germline V lookup: CDR1 SGHDT, CDR2 YYEEEE. With 0 bases removed from V and 2 bases from J, the gap between germline ends came to 14 bases. CDR3 sequence reads: CASSLADGTPQETQYF. CDR3 sequence (DNA): TGTGCCAGCAGCTTGGCCGACGGGACACCTCAAGAGACCCAGTACTTC. Using reference TRBV5-6 and TRBJ2-5 for the parts outside the CDR3, the full variable domain is DAGVTQSPTHLIKTRGQQVTLRCSPKSGHDTVSWYQQALGQGPQFIFQYYEEEERQRGNFPDRFSGHQFPNYSSELNVNALLLGDSALYLCASSLADGTPQETQYFGPGTRLLVL.

This chain joins TRBV10-2 and TRBJ2-5; 8 bases agree with TRBD2. Germline CDR1 and CDR2: WSHSY and SAAADI. V shed 5 bases, J shed 4 bases, and the junction held 3 bases outside the gene matches. This CDR3 region has 13 residues. The CDR3 is CASSQGTRETQYF. CDR3 nucleotide sequence: TGCGCCAGCAGTCAGGGGACTAGAGAGACCCAGTACTTC.

J is TRBJ2-5 and V is TRBV4-3; 7 bases line up with TRBD2. CDR3 length: 19 amino acids. Looked up from germline, CDR1 is LGHNA and CDR2 is YSLEER. Germline trimming cut 0 bases from V and 0 bases from J; bases unmatched to any gene: 13. The CDR3, as DNA: TGCGCCAGCAGCCAAGAAACTGTCCCTGACGGGGGGTACCAAGAGACCCAGTACTTC. Its protein product is CASSQETVPDGGYQETQYF.

This clone occurred a few times. The chain employs TRBV5-1 and TRBJ2-4, with a possible D match to TRBD2 (6 bases). V lost 0 bases, J lost 9 bases, and 16 bases lay in between. Germline V gene sequence: CDR1 SGHRS, CDR2 YFSETQ. This CDR3 region has 15 residues. Here the CDR3 DNA reads TGCGCCAGCAGCTTGGTCACGGGGGAAAATGGCATTCAGTACTTC. This sequence encodes CASSLVTGENGIQYF.

V usage is TRBV30 and J usage is TRBJ1-1; TRBD1 matches at 9 bases. Germline V gene lookup returns CDR1 GTSNPN and CDR2 SVGIG (reference sequence). Trimming at V came to 5 bases and at J to 2 bases, leaving 3 bases not matched to a gene. The CDR3 spans 13 residues. Written as DNA, the CDR3 is TGTGCCTGGGGGACAGGGCCTAACACTGAAGCTTTCTTT. It translates to CAWGTGPNTEAFF.

The chain carries TRBV15 and TRBJ2-7; D might be TRBD1 or TRBD2, each matching 5 bases. There are 18 residues in the CDR3. The germline V gene encodes CDR1 LNHNV and CDR2 YYDKDF (reference sequence). V was clipped by 4 bases and J by 7 bases, with 29 bases between them. CDR3 DNA sequence: TGTGCCACCAGCAACCGGAGCCGGGGCCAAGGGGCCCTTAAGGAGCAGTACTTC. Protein sequence: CATSNRSRGQGALKEQYF.

This clone was detected only a few times. The V and J genes are TRBV4-2 and TRBJ2-2; D gene unclear. Per the germline V gene, CDR1 is LGHNA and CDR2 is YNFKEQ. The CDR3 totals 14 residues. V lost 0 bases to trimming and J lost 1 base, with 3 bases between them. CDR3 nucleotides: TGTGCCAGCAGCCAAGAGGGGAACACCGGGGAGCTGTTTTTT. Its translation: CASSQEGNTGELFF.

This sequence joins TRBV21-1 and TRBJ2-7; the table names TRBD1, a call not compared with the DNA. TRBV21-1 constitutes a pseudogene. The CDR3 runs 17 residues. The chain's CDR3 is CASSRGQGAMDFYEQYF. DNA of the CDR3: TGTGCCAGCAGCAGGGGACAGGGGGCGATGGATTTCTACGAGCAGTACTTC.

This clone has just a few counts. This chain links TRBV4-3 with TRBJ1-1; D is undetermined. The V gene lost 1 base and the J gene lost 0 bases, with 6 bases spanning the gap. The CDR3 extends over 14 amino acids. Germline CDR1 LGHNA, CDR2 YSLEER. The chain's CDR3 is CASSQGHLNTEAFF. CDR3 DNA: TGCGCCAGCAGCCAAGGACATCTGAACACTGAAGCTTTCTTT.

The V and J genes are TRBV6-4 and TRBJ2-3; TRBD2 matches 13 bases. The junction had 4 bases not matched to a gene; V was cut back by 3 bases and J by 4 bases. The CDR3 covers 16 residues. Germline lookup yields CDR1 MRHNA and CDR2 SNTAGT. The CDR3 region has the DNA TGTGCCAGCAGTGAAGGAACTAGCGGGGGGGCAGATACGCAGTATTTT. Translated, it gives CASSEGTSGGADTQYF.

This clone was picked up a small number of times. This chain connects TRBV19 to TRBJ1-5; the match to TRBD1 covers 7 bases. CDR1 and CDR2 (germline): LNHDA, SQIVND (reference sequence). Losses at the gene ends were 6 bases for V and 5 bases for J; bases not matched to a gene: 7. CDR3 length: 14 residues. CDR3 bases: TGTGCCAGTAGAAGGACAGGCCCTCATCAGCCCCAGCATTTT. Residues: CASRRTGPHQPQHF.

The chain is built from TRBV11-1 and TRBJ1-1; 11 bases map to TRBD1. V shed 4 bases and J 5 bases; nucleotides not matched to a gene: 6. Looked up from germline, CDR1 is SGHAT and CDR2 is FQDESV (reference sequence). The CDR3 spans 15 residues. This chain's CDR3 is CASSSSGTGGTEAFF. The CDR3 nucleotides read TGTGCCAGCAGCTCGTCGGGGACAGGGGGAACTGAAGCTTTCTTT.

In this sample, this clone turned up a few times. This sequence joins TRBV4-3 and TRBJ2-5, with a weak D call TRBD1 (8 bases). Germline V gene sequence: CDR1 LGHNA, CDR2 YSLEER. The CDR3 contains 15 residues. Trimming removed 4 bases from V and 5 bases from J, with 17 bases in between. CDR3 in DNA: TGCGCCAGCAGCCCCTATACAGGGGGGGAGGAGACCCAGTACTTC. Amino acids: CASSPYTGGEETQYF.

The table lists this clone with a few counts. This sequence joins TRBV6-5 and TRBJ1-2; D possibly corresponds to TRBD1 (5 bases). CDR1 is MNHEY, CDR2 SVGAGI, per germline. The CDR3 covers 13 residues. V lost 2 bases and J lost 4, with 8 bases in between. The CDR3 sequence is CASSYEGTYGYTF. The CDR3 DNA follows: TGTGCCAGCAGTTACGAGGGGACCTATGGCTACACCTTC.

This chain connects TRBV27 to TRBJ1-6; D is possibly TRBD1 (6 bases). Deletions cut 6 bases from V and 4 bases from J, with 13 bases between. The CDR3 sequence is 15 residues long. Germline CDR1 MNHEY, CDR2 SMNVEV (reference sequence). This CDR3 reads CASRPQGTYNSPLHF. CDR3 coding DNA: TGTGCCAGCAGACCCCAGGGGACGTATAATTCACCCCTCCACTTT.